The clone carrying this TCR beta chain was observed at least ten times. Its antigen is undetermined. The data originate from a study of naive and memory T cell subsets. Overall study findings and caveats: A few larger clonotypes appeared in naive repertoires, especially CD8, possibly memory cells re-expressing CD45RA. TCR abundance followed a power law differing between naive and memory subsets. Naive and memory repertoire findings lacked a ground truth for validation.

Trimming cost V 4 bases and J 6 bases, with 4 bases left between them. Germline V CDR1 and CDR2: LGHNA, YSLEER. This CDR3 contains 11 residues. CD8 T cells were positively selected from what remained after CD4 positive selection. An equimolar mix of two oligonucleotides served as the beta constant-region primer for TRBC1 and TRBC2. Four rounds of PCR amplified the ligated cDNA using nested alpha and beta constant-region primers plus SP2. An oligonucleotide with the SP2 primer and a 12-nucleotide UMI was ligated to the cDNA 3' end. TCRdb reprocessed the UMI-ligation and nested PCR reads with MiXCR, giving one entry per CDR3 protein. The sample records 85,000 to 130,000 distinct CDR3 sequences, 13% to 15% being singletons.

Sequenced material: naive CD8+ T cells from blood. The clonotype comes from a human donor in good health. V is TRBV4-3 and J is TRBJ2-1; D gene ambiguous. CDR3 sequence: CASSLSNEQFF. CDR3 in DNA: TGCGCCAGCAGCCTCTCCAATGAGCAGTTCTTC.